This T cell receptor beta chain emerged from a study of beta chain features in type 1 diabetes. CD4+ naive, central memory, regulatory and stem cell-like memory cells were sorted via CD45RO/CCR7/CD25/CD127/CD95/CD27. Expressed TCRB transcripts got sequenced, as all isolated RNA was reverse transcribed. Profiled with immunoSEQ multiplex PCR; TCRdb holds only in-frame clones, not every one. The table records around 250,000 clones, 13% to 15% of them present only once. Germline values: CDR1 MNHEY, CDR2 SMNVEV (reference sequence). V lost 5 bases and J 5 bases, leaving 21 bases between the germline ends. The CDR3 has 16 amino acids. About this clone: The antigen remains undetermined.

Findings and caveats of the study: In all four CD4+ subsets, TCRB CDR3 length was significantly, moderately reduced in type 1 diabetes. Within patients, naive, central memory and Treg TCRB repertoires seemed more similar than within healthy donors. Sequencing of cDNA might inflate the share of cells that strongly express TCR.

Sequencing input: naive CD4+ T cells from blood. The chain has TRBV27 and TRBJ2-5; D might be TRBD1 (6 bases). This sequence was found in a woman between 40 and 50 years old in good health. CDR3 nucleotide sequence: TGTGCCAGCAGTATCAGACAGGCCGGAGGTACGGAGACCCAGTACTTC. Amino acid sequence: CASSIRQAGGTETQYF.